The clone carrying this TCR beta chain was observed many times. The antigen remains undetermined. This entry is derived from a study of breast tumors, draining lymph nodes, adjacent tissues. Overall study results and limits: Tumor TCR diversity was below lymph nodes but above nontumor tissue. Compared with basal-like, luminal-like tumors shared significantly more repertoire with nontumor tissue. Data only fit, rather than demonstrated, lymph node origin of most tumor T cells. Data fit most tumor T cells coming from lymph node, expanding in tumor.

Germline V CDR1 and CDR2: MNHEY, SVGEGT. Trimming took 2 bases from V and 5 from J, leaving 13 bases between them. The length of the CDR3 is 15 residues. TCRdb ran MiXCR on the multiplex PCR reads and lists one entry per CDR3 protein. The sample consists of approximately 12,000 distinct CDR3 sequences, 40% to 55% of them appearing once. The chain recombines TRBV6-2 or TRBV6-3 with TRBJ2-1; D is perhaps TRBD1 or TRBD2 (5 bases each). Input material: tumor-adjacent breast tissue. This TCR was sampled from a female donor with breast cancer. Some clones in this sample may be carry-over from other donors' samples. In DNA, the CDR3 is TGTGCCAGCAGTTACCCACGGGGCCAAAACAATGAGCAGTTCTTC. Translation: CASSYPRGQNNEQFF.